The rows below give T cell receptor beta chains drawn from one sample of a study of blood T cell repertoires in COVID-19. Sequencing used immunoSEQ multiplex PCR; TCRdb keeps in-frame clones, though not all of them. The sample has around 97,000 clones; about 86% are singletons. The sample consisted of peripheral blood. These TCRs come from a human donor in a cohort sampled during active COVID-19. CDR3s include the opening cysteine and the closing phenylalanine or tryptophan. A D gene is named only where the DNA matches it firmly. For some rows the clone size is stated as once, few or many, or as a class when expanded; others skip it.

V,size,D,J,CDR3,DNA
TRBV5-6,.,TRBD1,TRBJ1-3,CASSGTDPSGNTIYF,TGTGCCAGCAGCGGGACAGATCCCTCTGGAAACACCATATATTTT
TRBV5-1,.,TRBD1,TRBJ1-2,CASSRDRGAYGYTF,TGCGCCAGCAGCAGGGACAGGGGGGCCTATGGCTACACCTTC
TRBV29-1,.,.,TRBJ2-7,CSVRINSYEQYF,TGCAGCGTCCGAATTAACAGCTACGAGCAGTACTTC
TRBV7-2,.,.,TRBJ2-3,CASSLSGGSTDTQYF,TGTGCCAGCAGCTTAAGTGGAGGGAGCACAGATACGCAGTATTTT
TRBV6-5,once,TRBD1,TRBJ2-5,CASSPGGTTQYF,TGTGCCAGCAGCCCAGGGGGCACGACCCAGTACTTC
TRBV5-1,.,.,TRBJ2-1,CASSSRQNNEQFF,TGCGCCAGCAGCTCCCGACAGAACAATGAGCAGTTCTTC
TRBV7-2,.,TRBD1,TRBJ1-4,CASSKTGGRGEKLFF,TGTGCCAGCAGCAAAACAGGGGGCCGCGGTGAAAAACTGTTTTTT
TRBV7-9,.,TRBD1,TRBJ2-7,CASSTPAFTGGSLSYEQYF,TGTGCCAGCAGCACACCCGCGTTTACAGGGGGCTCACTATCCTACGAGCAGTACTTC
TRBV29-1,.,TRBD1,TRBJ2-7,CSVGGGQYYEQYF,TGCAGCGTTGGAGGGGGACAGTACTACGAGCAGTACTTC
TRBV5-6,.,TRBD1,TRBJ2-5,CASSTLSRGQEETQYF,TGTGCCAGCAGCACACTCTCCCGGGGACAGGAAGAGACCCAGTACTTC
TRBV28,.,TRBD1,TRBJ2-1,CASSSGQGNYNEQFF,TGTGCCAGCAGTTCAGGACAGGGCAACTACAATGAGCAGTTCTTC
TRBV7-9,.,TRBD2,TRBJ2-3,CASSLGLAATQIGTQYF,TGTGCCAGCAGCTTAGGACTAGCAGCTACACAGATCGGTACGCAGTATTTT
TRBV28,once,.,TRBJ1-2,CATLENYYGYTF,TGTGCCACCCTGGAGAACTACTATGGCTACACCTTC
TRBV4-3,.,.,TRBJ2-7,CASSQDLSGPYEQYF,TGCGCCAGCAGCCAAGATCTGAGCGGTCCCTACGAGCAGTACTTC
TRBV19,few,.,TRBJ1-5,CASSLAGDQPQHF,TGTGCCAGTAGTCTTGCCGGAGATCAGCCCCAGCATTTT
TRBV9,.,.,TRBJ1-2,CASSVDPTGYGYTF,TGTGCCAGCAGCGTAGACCCGACCGGGTATGGCTACACCTTC
TRBV7-3,.,TRBD2,TRBJ2-5,CASSLYASGRLETQYF,TGTGCCAGCAGCTTATACGCTAGCGGGAGGCTAGAGACCCAGTACTTC
TRBV4-1,once,.,TRBJ1-1,CASSAVGLNTEAFF,TGCGCCAGCAGCGCGGTGGGGCTGAACACTGAAGCTTTCTTT
TRBV12-5,.,TRBD2,TRBJ2-1,CASGLILAGESDEQFF,TGTGCTAGTGGTCTCATACTAGCGGGAGAGTCGGATGAGCAGTTCTTC
TRBV11-2,.,TRBD2,TRBJ2-3,CASRDHRGEDTDTQYF,TGTGCCAGCAGGGATCATCGGGGGGAGGACACAGATACGCAGTATTTT
TRBV28,.,.,TRBJ2-4,CASSFGMGRVGYF,TGTGCCAGCAGTTTCGGAATGGGCAGGGTTGGATACTTC
TRBV10-1,.,.,TRBJ2-2,CASRSGSGELFF,TGCGCCAGCAGATCAGGGTCCGGGGAGCTGTTTTTT
TRBV12-3/TRBV12-4,.,.,TRBJ2-2,CASKLGPGELFF,TGTGCCAGCAAATTGGGCCCCGGGGAGCTGTTTTTT
TRBV19,.,TRBD1,TRBJ1-2,CASISGQGSHGYTF,TGTGCCAGTATTTCCGGACAGGGTTCCCATGGCTACACCTTC
TRBV28,few,.,TRBJ1-5,CASRWAGDQPQHF,TGTGCCAGCAGGTGGGCAGGGGATCAGCCCCAGCATTTT
TRBV18,.,TRBD1,TRBJ1-1,CASSRGSGTGMGTEAFF,TGTGCCAGCTCACGCGGATCCGGGACAGGGATGGGCACTGAAGCTTTCTTT
TRBV3-1/TRBV3-2,.,.,TRBJ1-1,CASSPGSPGVVTEAFF,TGTGCCAGCAGCCCCGGAAGTCCGGGGGTAGTCACTGAAGCTTTCTTT
TRBV3-1/TRBV3-2,.,TRBD1,TRBJ2-5,CASSPDRGLQETQYF,TGTGCCAGCAGCCCCGACAGGGGGCTACAAGAGACCCAGTACTTC
TRBV5-1,.,TRBD1,TRBJ2-2,CASSYGDRVNTGELFF,TGCGCCAGCAGCTATGGGGACAGGGTGAACACCGGGGAGCTGTTTTTT
TRBV15,.,TRBD1,TRBJ2-7,CATSRDTGGSYEQYF,TGTGCCACCAGCAGAGATACAGGGGGATCCTACGAGCAGTACTTC
TRBV6-5,.,TRBD2,TRBJ2-2,CASSSPGLAFGELFF,TGTGCCAGCAGTTCACCGGGACTAGCGTTCGGGGAGCTGTTTTTT
TRBV11-3,.,.,TRBJ2-1,CASSSSEGLSSYNEQFF,TGTGCCAGCAGCTCTTCGGAAGGACTAAGCTCCTACAATGAGCAGTTCTTC
TRBV5-6,.,.,TRBJ1-6,CASSPPGQKRGSYNSPLHF,TGTGCCAGCAGCCCACCTGGGCAGAAAAGGGGCTCCTATAATTCACCCCTCCACTTT
TRBV6-4,.,.,TRBJ1-2,CASSRGRLDGYTF,TGTGCCAGCAGCCGAGGGAGGTTGGATGGCTACACCTTC
TRBV5-4,.,.,TRBJ1-2,CASTSAGTSYGYTF,TGTGCCAGCACCTCGGCGGGGACCTCTTATGGCTACACCTTC
TRBV3-1/TRBV3-2,.,.,TRBJ2-5,CASSQDQRGETQYF,TGTGCCAGCAGCCAAGATCAAAGGGGTGAGACCCAGTACTTC
TRBV7-2,.,TRBD2,TRBJ2-3,CASSLSGRLAGGTDTQYF,TGTGCCAGCAGCTTATCCGGACGACTAGCGGGAGGCACAGATACGCAGTATTTT
TRBV2,.,.,TRBJ1-1,CASRQEKMNTEAFF,TGTGCCAGCCGACAGGAGAAAATGAACACTGAAGCTTTCTTT
TRBV18,.,TRBD2,TRBJ2-1,CASSASGRGDEQFF,TGTGCCAGCTCAGCTAGCGGGAGGGGCGATGAGCAGTTCTTC
TRBV6-1,.,.,TRBJ2-7,CASSERRGPGTPASYEQYF,TGTGCCAGCAGTGAAAGGAGGGGGCCCGGGACACCGGCCTCCTACGAGCAGTACTTC
TRBV6-5,.,.,TRBJ1-1,CASSSEVNTEAFF,TGTGCCAGCAGCTCCGAGGTTAACACTGAAGCTTTCTTT
TRBV7-9,.,.,TRBJ1-6,CASIPWGLDNSPLHF,TGTGCCAGCATCCCTTGGGGGCTCGATAATTCACCCCTCCACTTT
TRBV14,.,.,TRBJ1-6,CASSQAGLPISPLHF,TGTGCCAGCAGCCAAGCCGGGTTACCCATTTCACCCCTCCACTTT
TRBV3-1/TRBV3-2,.,.,TRBJ2-7,CASSQVVYEQYF,TGTGCCAGCAGCCAAGTCGTCTACGAGCAGTACTTC
TRBV9,.,.,TRBJ2-5,CASSIPGTQYF,TGTGCCAGCAGCATCCCCGGGACCCAGTACTTC
TRBV6-1,.,TRBD1,TRBJ1-2,CASSGRQKTGGKNYGYTF,TGTGCCAGCAGTGGGCGACAGAAAACAGGGGGAAAAAACTATGGCTACACCTTC
TRBV4-3,.,TRBD1,TRBJ2-7,CASSQDYALGGGYEQYF,TGCGCCAGCAGCCAAGATTACGCACTAGGGGGCGGATACGAGCAGTACTTC
TRBV9,.,TRBD2,TRBJ2-1,CASSIRGRSSYNEQFF,TGTGCCAGCAGCATCCGCGGGAGGAGCTCCTACAATGAGCAGTTCTTC
TRBV28,.,.,TRBJ2-2,CASKSGGTSRGELFF,TGTGCCAGCAAATCTGGCGGGACGTCCAGGGGGGAGCTGTTTTTT
TRBV9,.,.,TRBJ1-1,CASSTLAGGEAFF,TGTGCCAGCAGCACCCTTGCGGGCGGTGAAGCTTTCTTT
TRBV5-1,.,.,TRBJ2-3,CASSGNRGTDTQYF,TGCGCCAGCAGCGGAAACAGGGGCACAGATACGCAGTATTTT
TRBV6-2/TRBV6-3,few,TRBD2,TRBJ2-2,CASSWGGRSTGELFF,TGTGCCAGCAGTTGGGGAGGGAGGAGCACCGGGGAGCTGTTTTTT
TRBV6-6,.,TRBD1,TRBJ2-7,CASSKQLGTGGREQYF,TGTGCCAGCAGTAAGCAGCTTGGGACAGGGGGCCGCGAGCAGTACTTC
TRBV27,.,TRBD2,TRBJ2-7,CASSLSGGIYEQYF,TGTGCCAGCAGTTTAAGCGGGGGAATCTACGAGCAGTACTTC
TRBV7-3,.,TRBD2,TRBJ2-3,CASSLAGGSTDTQYF,TGTGCCAGCAGCTTAGCGGGGGGTAGCACAGATACGCAGTATTTT
TRBV7-2,.,TRBD1,TRBJ1-5,CASSLRTGPNQPQHF,TGTGCCAGCAGCTTACGGACAGGACCAAATCAGCCCCAGCATTTT